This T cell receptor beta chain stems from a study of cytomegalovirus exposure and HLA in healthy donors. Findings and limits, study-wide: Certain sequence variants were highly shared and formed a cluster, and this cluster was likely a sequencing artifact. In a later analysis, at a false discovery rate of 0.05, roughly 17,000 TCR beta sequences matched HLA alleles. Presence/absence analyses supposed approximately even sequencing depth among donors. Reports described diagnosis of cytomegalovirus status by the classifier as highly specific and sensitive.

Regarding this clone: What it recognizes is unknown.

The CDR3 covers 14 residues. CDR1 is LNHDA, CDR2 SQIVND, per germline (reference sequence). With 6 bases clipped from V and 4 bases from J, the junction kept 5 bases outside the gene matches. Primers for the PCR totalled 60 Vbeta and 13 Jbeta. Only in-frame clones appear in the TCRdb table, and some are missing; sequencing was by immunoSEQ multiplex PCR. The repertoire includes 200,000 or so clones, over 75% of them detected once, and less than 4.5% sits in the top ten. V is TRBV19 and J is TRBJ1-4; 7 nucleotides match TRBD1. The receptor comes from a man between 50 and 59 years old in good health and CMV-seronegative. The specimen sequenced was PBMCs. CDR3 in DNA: TGTGCCAGTAGGAAAAGGGACAGTAATGAAAAACTGTTTTTT. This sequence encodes CASRKRDSNEKLFF.